The following is a TCR beta chain sequence with its context. Its binding antigen is unknown. No base quality values were provided; no much bigger clone lies one nucleotide off. The immunoSEQ Assay, a bias-controlled multiplex PCR, was used to amplify TCRbeta CDR3 regions from genomic DNA. The paper's data handling went like this. Nucleated cell counts per sample were estimated from amplification of reference gene primers within the assay. To quantify the absolute abundance of each unique TCRbeta CDR3 rearrangement, sequence reads were collapsed and filtered. For each sample, productive Simpson clonality was calculated as the square root of Simpson's diversity index over productive rearrangements. This is the immuneACCESS table as TCRdb keeps it, with only in-frame sequences that have V and J called. A part of the clones is gone; compared with another copy, unresolved V genes explain less than half, and the rest is unexplained. For V, J and clone size, that table is used; D and trimming come from the DNA. The sample profile shows 65,000 to 70,000 clones; 80% to 95% of them were found once. Less than 15% of the sample is in the top ten clones.

This record belongs to a study of blood T cell repertoires in COVID-19 (dated by TCRdb to about 2020). Notes on the research overall: Collaborator samples came from the United States, Italy and Spain and covered acute and convalescent phases of COVID-19. The material from the prospective study consisted of cDNA or gDNA derived from T cells, B-cell-depleted T cells, or PBMCs. The dataset comprised deeply sampled blood TCRbeta repertoires from subjects exposed to, actively infected with, or recovered from COVID-19. A freely available public database, intended as a resource for researchers studying the immune response to SARS-CoV-2, is where the repertoires were released. The samples were drawn from the first 160 participants of the ongoing ImmuneRACE study and from about 1,200 subjects provided by 6 global collaborators. Nearly every sample came with metadata listing a de-identified subject ID, COVID-19 status, age in years and sex. Where available, HLA class I and class II types were taken from metadata supplied by the sample provider and were not determined by assay-based typing.

Collaborating institutions collected whole blood in K2EDTA tubes following their own protocols. For TCRbeta analysis, collaborators shipped samples as frozen whole blood, isolated PBMCs, or DNA extracted from either of those sample types. The research as a whole found: The amount of clinical and demographic metadata varied by source and participant and was provided uncurated.

Its CDR3 holds 16 amino acids, cysteine through phenylalanine. Only the CDR3 DNA stays, 48 bases, in frame from base 1. From the germline V gene, CDR1 is SGHRS and CDR2 is YFSETQ. Trimming accounts for 2 bases at V and 3 bases at J, while the number of junction bases matched to no gene is 5. The rearranged chain carries TRBV5-1 and TRBJ2-7; 13 central nucleotides agree with TRBD2. This TCR came from a human donor with active COVID-19. The donor label of this sample is uncertain. Specimen: peripheral blood. The nucleotide sequence reads as follows: TGCGCCAGCAGCTTCGGGACTAGCGGGGTAGGCTACGAGCAGTACTTC. Translated, this gives CASSFGTSGVGYEQYF.